This T cell receptor (beta chain) appears in the sequencing data of a study of technical replicates of blood from a few donors. Data came from immunoSEQ multiplex PCR; TCRdb stores just in-frame clones and leaves some out. Of 70,000 or so clones in the sample, approximately 88% were seen once. The sequence was obtained from a human donor in good health. Some clones in this sample may be carry-over from other donors' samples. The sample was PBMCs.

The CDR3 nucleotides read TGTGCCAGCTCACCGCAACGACAAGCGGAATCTAACTATGGCTACACCTTC. Amino acid sequence: CASSPQRQAESNYGYTF. The chain uses TRBV18 and TRBJ1-2; D is uncertain. The CDR3 is made up of 17 amino acids. The V end lost 3 bases, the J end lost 0 bases, and 17 bases lay between the germline ends. The germline V gene has CDR1 KGHSH and CDR2 LQKENI.